A single sample is the source of the 27 T cell receptor beta chains below, sequenced in a study of shared clonotypes between healthy human individuals. TCRdb keeps only in-frame clones here, not all; method: immunoSEQ multiplex PCR. The sample lists about 2.3 million clones; over 85% were seen once. Sequencing was done on a sample of naive CD4+ T cells from PBMCs. The subset: CD45RA+ positively selected. The receptors here all came from a man between 18 and 35 years old in good health. Some clones in this sample may be carry-over from other donors' samples.

Comments on this clone: This specimen includes other DNA sequences encoding the same CDR3. V and J are TRBV28 and TRBJ1-1; D is unclear. The CDR3 contains 13 residues. The V and J ends lost 3 bases and 2 bases respectively, with 7 bases between them. Germline CDR1 MDHEN, CDR2 SYDVKM. CDR3 nucleotides: TGTGCCAGCAGTTTGCCCGAAAACACTGAAGCTTTCTTT. It is translated as CASSLPENTEAFF. Based on the CDR3 plus reference TRBV28 and TRBJ1-1, the full variable domain is DVKVTQSSRYLVKRTGEKVFLECVQDMDHENMFWYRQDPGLGLRLIYFSYDVKMKEKGDIPEGYSVSREKKERFSLILESASTNQTSMYLCASSLPENTEAFFGQGTRLTVV.

As regards this clone: The same CDR3 is also encoded by other DNA sequences in this sample. The genes are TRBV6-5 and TRBJ1-2; a possible D gene is TRBD1 (6 bases). The ends were cut back, 0 bases at V and 5 bases at J, with 13 bases in the middle. The CDR3 extends over 15 amino acids. The germline V gene encodes CDR1 MNHEY and CDR2 SVGAGI. Here the CDR3 reads CASSYSSGGGYGYTF. DNA of the CDR3: TGTGCCAGCAGTTACTCGAGCGGGGGCGGATATGGCTACACCTTC.

The genes are TRBV7-2 and TRBJ2-5; D unclear. Per the germline V gene, CDR1 is SGHTA and CDR2 is FQGNSA. The CDR3 is 14 residues long. V lost 5 bases, J lost 5 bases, and 15 bases lay in between. In nucleotides, the CDR3 is TGTGCCAGCAGCCATGGGCAGTGGGATGAGACCCAGTACTTC. Its translation: CASSHGQWDETQYF.

The chain couples TRBV30 to TRBJ2-3, with 10 bases matching TRBD2. This CDR3 has 14 residues. CDR1 and CDR2 (germline): GTSNPN, SVGIG (reference sequence). The V and J ends lost 3 bases and 4 bases, in that order; junction bases with no gene match: 4. The CDR3 DNA reads TGTGCCTGGAGGGCTAGCGGGAGTTCAGATACGCAGTATTTT. It specifies CAWRASGSSDTQYF.

This clone was picked up a small number of times. This rearrangement joins TRBV29-1 to TRBJ1-4; a possible D gene is TRBD1 (6 bases). The V and J ends lost 7 bases and 8 bases respectively, with 14 bases between them. In germline, CDR1 is SQVTM, CDR2 ANQGSEA. This CDR3 has 12 residues. The CDR3 DNA reads as TGCAGCGCGACAGGTCGAAAGGAAAAACTGTTTTTT. Protein sequence: CSATGRKEKLFF.

The chain combines TRBV18 with TRBJ1-1; D may be TRBD1 (6 bases). Trimming removed 0 bases at V and 0 bases at J, with 8 bases between. The CDR3 has 15 residues. In germline, CDR1 is KGHSH, CDR2 LQKENI. The CDR3 protein is CASSPPPGVNTEAFF. The CDR3, as DNA: TGTGCCAGCTCACCACCGCCAGGGGTGAACACTGAAGCTTTCTTT.

This chain uses TRBV6-5 with TRBJ1-3; perhaps TRBD1 as D (5 bases). The CDR3 consists of 15 residues. V was clipped by 6 bases and J by 0 bases, with 12 bases between them. Germline V gene lookup returns CDR1 MNHEY and CDR2 SVGAGI. The CDR3 bases are TGTGCCAGCAGCCGTGGGGGAACCTCTGGAAACACCATATATTTT. As protein: CASSRGGTSGNTIYF.

V gene TRBV5-6 combines with J gene TRBJ1-1; TRBD1 aligns across 9 bases. The germline V gene encodes CDR1 SGHDT and CDR2 YYEEEE. CDR3 size: 15 residues. With V trimmed by 3 bases and J by 1 base, 4 bases remained unmatched. The DNA for the CDR3 is TGTGCCAGCAGCTGGCGGACAGGGGAGAACACTGAAGCTTTCTTT. Amino acids: CASSWRTGENTEAFF.

The chain is built from TRBV7-2 and TRBJ2-1, with D uncertain. V lost 6 bases and J lost 9, with 15 bases in between. Germline V gene lookup returns CDR1 SGHTA and CDR2 FQGNSA. CDR3 length: 13 amino acids. CDR3 sequence reads: CASSKNRAAEQFF. In DNA, the CDR3 is TGTGCCAGCAGTAAAAACCGAGCAGCTGAGCAGTTCTTC.

This clone has a single count. V and J are TRBV29-1 and TRBJ2-1, with 9 positions matching TRBD1. Germline CDR1 is SQVTM and CDR2 is ANQGSEA. The trim removed 7 bases at V and 4 bases at J, leaving 8 bases unmatched. The CDR3 extends over 14 amino acids. The CDR3 spells CSARQGVSYNEQFF. In DNA, the CDR3 is TGCAGCGCCAGACAGGGGGTGAGTTACAATGAGCAGTTCTTC.

Written as DNA, the CDR3 is TGTGCCAGCAGCTTTTTTGGCCCCTACGAGCAGTACTTC. Translating gives CASSFFGPYEQYF. J is TRBJ2-7 and V is TRBV5-4; D is undetermined. The V gene lost 2 bases and the J gene lost 2 bases, with 8 bases spanning the gap. This CDR3 has 13 residues. The germline gives CDR1 SGHNT, CDR2 YYREEE (reference sequence).

The chain is built from TRBV7-9 and TRBJ2-7, with no clear D. This CDR3 is 13 amino acids long. The V end lost 5 bases, the J end lost 4 bases, and 12 bases lay between the germline ends. Per the germline V gene, CDR1 is SEHNR and CDR2 is FQNEAQ (reference sequence). The DNA for the CDR3 is TGTGCCAGCAGCCCCAGCCGCCCTTACGAGCAGTACTTC. Amino acids: CASSPSRPYEQYF.

The genes are TRBV11-2 and TRBJ2-5; TRBD1 agrees at 11 bases. CDR1 is SGHAT, CDR2 FQNNGV, per germline. This CDR3 comprises 14 residues. The V and J ends lost 4 bases and 4 bases, in that order; junction bases with no gene match: 2. CDR3 nucleotides: TGTGCCAGCAGCTCCGGACAGGGGGCAGAGACCCAGTACTTC. Translating gives CASSSGQGAETQYF.

The CDR3 protein is CASSWAGEQFF. The CDR3 nucleotides are TGTGCCAGCTCCTGGGCGGGTGAGCAGTTCTTC. V is TRBV18 and J is TRBJ2-1, with a tentative D call TRBD2 (5 bases). V was shortened by 6 bases and J by 9 bases, with 9 bases between the two germline ends. The CDR3 is made up of 11 amino acids. The V gene's germline CDR1 is KGHSH and CDR2 LQKENI.

J is TRBJ2-1 and V is TRBV7-2; TRBD1 might be the D (7 bases). In germline, CDR1 is SGHTA, CDR2 FQGNSA. Trimming cost V 5 bases and J 2 bases, with 16 bases left between them. This CDR3 comprises 16 residues. CDR3 residues: CASSLQGGRPYNEQFF. The CDR3 region has the DNA TGTGCCAGCAGCCTGCAGGGGGGTAGACCCTACAATGAGCAGTTCTTC.

The V and J genes are TRBV11-3 and TRBJ2-1, with D uncertain. Germline assignment: CDR1 SGHNT and CDR2 YENEEA. V lost 0 bases and J 6 bases, leaving 6 bases between the germline ends. The CDR3 covers 13 residues. The CDR3 sequence is CASSLDVVNEQFF. CDR3 sequence (DNA): TGTGCCAGCAGCTTAGATGTGGTCAATGAGCAGTTCTTC.

The chain combines TRBV6-1 with TRBJ1-5; D ambiguous. Germline V CDR1 and CDR2: MNHNS, SASEGT. V was shortened by 7 bases and J by 1 base, with 8 bases between the two germline ends. There are 13 residues in the CDR3. CDR3 DNA: TGTGCCAGCAAGGGAACAAGCAATCAGCCCCAGCATTTT. Amino acid sequence: CASKGTSNQPQHF.

This sequence joins TRBV5-1 and TRBJ2-3; D is perhaps TRBD1 (6 bases). The CDR3 consists of 15 residues. Between the trimmed V and J ends, which lost 0 bases and 0 bases, there was a span of 8 bases. The germline CDR1 and CDR2 sequences are SGHRS and YFSETQ. The CDR3, as DNA: TGCGCCAGCAGCTTGGTGGACAGTAGCACAGATACGCAGTATTTT. The encoded protein is CASSLVDSSTDTQYF.

This clone was counted only a few times. The gene calls are TRBV2 and TRBJ1-1, with 8 bases identical to TRBD1. Germline loops: CDR1 SNHLY, CDR2 FYNNEI. There are 14 residues in the CDR3. Trimming cost V 6 bases and J 3 bases; bases outside gene matches: 6. The DNA of the CDR3 is TGTGCCAGCAGAGTGGGACAGGCGGACACTGAAGCTTTCTTT. It yields the protein CASRVGQADTEAFF. Full variable domain (outside the CDR3, taken from reference TRBV2 and TRBJ1-1): EPEVTQTPSHQVTQMGQEVILRCVPISNHLYFYWYRQILGQKVEFLVSFYNNEISEKSEIFDDQFSVERPDGSNFTLKIRSTKLEDSAMYFCASRVGQADTEAFFGQGTRLTVV.

The chain joins TRBV30 to TRBJ2-7; 9 bases line up with TRBD2. Germline CDR1 is GTSNPN and CDR2 is SVGIG (reference sequence). V lost 2 bases to trimming and J lost 3 bases; unmatched junction nucleotides: 2. The CDR3 loop spans 13 amino acids. DNA for the CDR3: TGTGCCTGGAGTAGCGGGAGGTTCTACGAGCAGTACTTC. Its protein product is CAWSSGRFYEQYF.

The V gene is TRBV27, the J gene TRBJ2-1; D is undetermined. V shed 4 bases and J shed 0 bases, with 10 bases lying between them. Germline CDR1 reads MNHEY; CDR2 reads SMNVEV (reference sequence). CDR3 length: 15 amino acids. The CDR3 sequence is CASSSFMSSYNEQFF. The CDR3 DNA is TGTGCCAGCAGTTCTTTCATGAGCTCCTACAATGAGCAGTTCTTC.

The chain carries TRBV29-1 and TRBJ2-5; either TRBD1 or TRBD2 may fit D (6 bases each). Germline CDR1 SQVTM, CDR2 ANQGSEA. V gave up 4 bases and J gave up 5 bases, with 14 bases separating them. The CDR3 covers 13 residues. The CDR3 bases are TGCAGCGTTGTCGTGGTAGGGGGGGAGACCCAGTACTTC. This sequence encodes CSVVVVGGETQYF.

This clone was recorded once. The DNA of the CDR3 is TGTGCCTGGAGCGGACAGGGGGCGATTGAAAAACTGTTTTTT. Its translation: CAWSGQGAIEKLFF. The chain links TRBV30 to TRBJ1-4; 11 bases line up with TRBD1. From germline, CDR1 is GTSNPN and CDR2 SVGIG (reference sequence). There are 14 residues in the CDR3. V lost 3 bases and J lost 7; bases outside the gene matches: 4.

V usage is TRBV7-2 and J usage is TRBJ1-1, with D perhaps matching TRBD1 (5 bases). V dropped 2 bases and J dropped 5 bases, with 12 bases sitting between them. Germline CDR1 and CDR2: SGHTA and FQGNSA. The CDR3 spans 14 residues. The CDR3 here is CASSLRWGMTEAFF. The DNA of the CDR3 is TGTGCCAGCAGCTTACGGTGGGGGATGACTGAAGCTTTCTTT.

The rearrangement uses TRBV18 and TRBJ1-4; D may be TRBD1 (5 bases). The length of the CDR3 is 13 residues. V was pared by 6 bases and J by 8 bases, with 13 bases between. Germline V lookup: CDR1 KGHSH, CDR2 LQKENI. The CDR3 DNA reads TGTGCCAGCTCCCAAGGGGACGGCGAAAAACTGTTTTTT. This translates into CASSQGDGEKLFF.

The chain employs TRBV28 and TRBJ2-7; D gene ambiguous. V lost 1 base to trimming and J lost 3 bases, with 7 bases between them. The CDR3 contains 13 residues. Germline V CDR1 and CDR2: MDHEN, SYDVKM. This chain's CDR3 is CASSLSPIYEQYF. CDR3 DNA sequence: TGTGCCAGCAGTTTATCTCCCATCTACGAGCAGTACTTC.

This clone was observed a single time. The chain recombines TRBV19 with TRBJ1-2; D is unresolved. CDR3 length: 13 residues. The V gene's germline CDR1 is LNHDA and CDR2 SQIVND (reference sequence). Trimming stripped 10 bases from V and 4 bases from J, with 16 bases between. CDR3 residues: CATSSVAGYGYTF. The CDR3 DNA reads as TGTGCCACCTCATCCGTGGCAGGCTATGGCTACACCTTC.